Below, 26 T cell receptor beta chains from the same sample are listed, as sequenced in a study of Ad26.COV2.S vaccination and SARS-CoV-2 variants. Treatment meaning: some 19 received Ad26.COV2.S at low or high dose, single or two shots; 5 received placebo; per-sample allocation not given. Vaccine and placebo recipients were sampled on day 63 after the first injection. Produced via immunoSEQ multiplex PCR; TCRdb's table is partial and in-frame only. The data contain 200,000 to 300,000 clones, 88% of them singletons. Sequencing was performed on peripheral blood, taken in a trial of Ad26.COV2.S vaccine versus placebo. The source is a person aged 18-65 years who received the Ad26.COV2.S COVID-19 vaccine or a placebo.

The rearrangement links TRBV18 to TRBJ1-4; 9 bases agree with TRBD1. Trimming at V came to 5 bases and at J to 7 bases, leaving 8 bases not matched to a gene. CDR3 length: 15 residues. Germline assignment: CDR1 KGHSH and CDR2 LQKENI. The CDR3 reads CASSAGTGSSEKLFF. The CDR3 region has the DNA TGTGCCAGCTCAGCCGGGACAGGGTCAAGTGAAAAACTGTTTTTT.

Here the CDR3 reads CASSRVDSYNEQFF. CDR3 nucleotides: TGTGCCAGCTCCCGAGTCGACTCCTACAATGAGCAGTTCTTC. V usage is TRBV6-5 and J usage is TRBJ2-1, with D hard to call. The CDR3 runs 14 residues. The V and J ends lost 8 bases and 0 bases respectively, with 11 bases between them. Germline V gene data show CDR1 as MNHEY and CDR2 as SVGAGI.

The V gene is TRBV28, the J gene TRBJ2-5; 11 bases are shared with TRBD2. The CDR3 runs to 17 residues. Germline-derived CDR1 and CDR2 are MDHEN and SYDVKM. V trimming: 5 bases; J trimming: 5 bases; junction bases outside the gene matches: 13. The CDR3 reads CASSPPGSGRASETQYF. The CDR3 DNA reads as TGTGCCAGCAGTCCCCCGGGTAGCGGGAGGGCCTCTGAGACCCAGTACTTC.

V is TRBV6-2 or TRBV6-3 and J is TRBJ2-5; D is unclear. V shed 6 bases and J shed 3 bases, with 11 bases lying between them. The CDR3 contains 13 residues. Germline CDR1 is MNHEY and CDR2 is SVGEGT. In DNA form, the CDR3 reads TGTGCCAGCAGCTTAGACGAGAAAGAGACCCAGTACTTC. Translation: CASSLDEKETQYF.

This sequence joins TRBV7-3 and TRBJ1-4; TRBD1 is a possible D gene (5 bases). There are 17 residues in the CDR3. Trimming pared 5 bases from V and 8 bases from J, leaving 24 bases between. Germline lookup yields CDR1 SGHTA and CDR2 FQGTGA. CDR3 bases: TGTGCCAGCAGCCCCGGCGGGTGGGGGACTAAAATCGAAAAACTGTTTTTT. Its translation: CASSPGGWGTKIEKLFF.

CDR3 loop: CASSQDTGGPGNEQFF. In DNA form, the CDR3 reads TGCGCCAGCAGCCAAGATACGGGAGGGCCGGGAAATGAGCAGTTCTTC. The V gene is TRBV4-3, the J gene TRBJ2-1; 8 nucleotides align to TRBD2. This CDR3 spans 16 amino acids. Per germline, CDR1 LGHNA and CDR2 YSLEER. V gave up 0 bases and J gave up 7 bases; unmatched junction bases: 8.

The gene calls are TRBV4-1 and TRBJ1-6, with 11 bases identical to TRBD1. The CDR3 totals 15 residues. CDR1 MGHRA and CDR2 YSYEKL come from the germline V gene. The V gene end was trimmed by 4 bases and the J gene end by 5 bases; junction bases not matched to a gene: 1. CDR3 loop: CASSRTGGNNSPLHF. CDR3 nucleotide sequence: TGCGCCAGCAGCCGGACAGGGGGCAATAATTCACCCCTCCACTTT.

V and J are TRBV6-2 or TRBV6-3 and TRBJ2-2, with a possible D match to TRBD2 (6 bases). This CDR3 is 13 amino acids long. Germline values: CDR1 MNHEY, CDR2 SVGEGT. V gave up 5 bases and J gave up 4 bases, with 8 bases separating them. The CDR3, as DNA: TGTGCCAGCAGTAGTAGCGGCACCGGGGAGCTGTTTTTT. The encoded protein is CASSSSGTGELFF.

The chain combines TRBV6-5 with TRBJ1-1; TRBD1 is a possible D gene (6 bases). Germline V gene lookup returns CDR1 MNHEY and CDR2 SVGAGI. CDR3 size: 13 residues. V was trimmed by 6 bases and J by 0 bases, leaving 8 bases between them. CDR3 DNA: TGTGCCAGCAGAACAGGGTTGAACACTGAAGCTTTCTTT. Its protein is CASRTGLNTEAFF.

The V and J genes are TRBV3-1 (or the pseudogene TRBV3-2) and TRBJ2-3, with TRBD1 matching over 9 bases. The CDR3 loop spans 15 amino acids. Germline V lookup: CDR1 LGHDT, CDR2 YNNKEL (reference sequence). V dropped 4 bases and J dropped 1; count of bases not matched to a gene: 3. CDR3 loop: CASSRQGVGTDTQYF. The CDR3 coding sequence is TGTGCCAGCAGCCGACAGGGGGTTGGCACAGATACGCAGTATTTT.

V is TRBV30 and J is TRBJ2-6; D call uncertain. V lost 5 bases and J 0 bases, leaving 2 bases between the germline ends. The germline gives CDR1 GTSNPN, CDR2 SVGIG (reference sequence). This CDR3 is 12 amino acids long. CDR3 in DNA: TGTGCCTGGGGCTCTGGGGCCAACGTCCTGACTTTC. It codes for CAWGSGANVLTF.

This chain joins TRBV6-5 and TRBJ1-2, with TRBD1 identical over 10 bases. V gave up 6 bases and J gave up 8 bases; unmatched junction bases: 6. CDR3 length: 13 residues. CDR1 is MNHEY, CDR2 SVGAGI, per germline. CDR3 in amino acids: CASRRTGGKGYTF. As DNA, the CDR3 is TGTGCCAGCAGACGGACAGGGGGGAAGGGCTACACCTTC.

The V call is TRBV19, the J call TRBJ2-3; D is unresolved. Deletions cut 7 bases from V and 0 bases from J, with 14 bases between. The length of the CDR3 is 15 residues. Per the germline V gene, CDR1 is LNHDA and CDR2 is SQIVND (reference sequence). The CDR3 loop is CASNLGFTSTDTQYF. Here the CDR3 DNA reads TGTGCCAGTAACTTGGGCTTCACTAGCACAGATACGCAGTATTTT.

This clone was seen a single time. The gene calls are TRBV5-1 and TRBJ1-4; TRBD1 matches at 10 bases. The germline V gene encodes CDR1 SGHRS and CDR2 YFSETQ. CDR3 length: 14 amino acids. The V segment lost 4 bases and the J segment 7 bases; nucleotides outside the gene matches: 4. The CDR3 here is CASSMDRGSEKLFF. The CDR3 DNA follows: TGCGCCAGCAGCATGGACAGGGGGAGTGAAAAACTGTTTTTT.

V usage is TRBV3-1 (or the pseudogene TRBV3-2) and J usage is TRBJ1-2; the D gene is possibly TRBD1 (5 bases). V was trimmed by 1 base and J by 3 bases, leaving 15 bases between them. Looked up from germline, CDR1 is LGHDT and CDR2 is YNNKEL (reference sequence). CDR3 size: 16 residues. The CDR3 DNA reads TGTGCCAGCAGCCAAGTGGGACCCTCGGCGGACTATGGCTACACCTTC. It is translated as CASSQVGPSADYGYTF.

The count of this clone is one. As DNA, the CDR3 is TGTGCCAGCAGTGGACAGGGGGGTTCGGGAAACACCATATATTTT. Protein: CASSGQGGSGNTIYF. The rearrangement joins TRBV2 to TRBJ1-3, with 9 bases aligning to TRBD1. CDR1 is SNHLY and CDR2 is FYNNEI in the germline V gene. Trimming took 4 bases from V and 4 from J; bases not matched to a gene: 5. The CDR3 runs 15 residues.

The chain has TRBV30 and TRBJ1-5; D unresolved. The CDR3 extends over 13 amino acids. Germline assignment: CDR1 GTSNPN and CDR2 SVGIG (reference sequence). V lost 2 bases and J lost 7, with 12 bases in between. The CDR3: CAWSKQASQPQHF. In nucleotides, the CDR3 is TGTGCCTGGAGTAAGCAGGCTTCACAGCCCCAGCATTTT.

The chain links TRBV27 to TRBJ2-2; D is possibly TRBD1 or TRBD2 (6 bases each). Germline V gives CDR1 MNHEY, CDR2 SMNVEV (reference sequence). The CDR3 consists of 16 residues. Trimming removed 3 bases at V and 4 bases at J, with 15 bases between. CDR3 nucleotide sequence: TGTGCCAGCAGTTTGTGGGGGGACACAGCCACCGGGGAGCTGTTTTTT. Encoded protein: CASSLWGDTATGELFF.

In nucleotides, the CDR3 is TGTGCCAGCAGCCGCGTGACAGGGGGCCCATACAATGAGCAGTTCTTC. This sequence encodes CASSRVTGGPYNEQFF. V gene TRBV4-2 combines with J gene TRBJ2-1; 10 bases fit TRBD1. Germline lookup yields CDR1 LGHNA and CDR2 YNFKEQ. The CDR3 covers 16 residues. V was clipped by 4 bases and J by 4 bases; unmatched bases: 7.

This chain's CDR3 is CASSTGHYEQYF. DNA for the CDR3: TGCGCCAGCAGCACCGGGCATTACGAGCAGTACTTC. The J gene is TRBJ2-7, the V gene TRBV5-1; D gene unclear. The V gene lost 4 bases and the J gene lost 4 bases, with 9 bases spanning the gap. CDR1 SGHRS and CDR2 YFSETQ come from the germline V gene. This CDR3 region has 12 residues.

V is TRBV13 and J is TRBJ2-6, with D uncertain. The length of the CDR3 is 15 residues. V gave up 4 bases and J gave up 0 bases, with 7 bases separating them. Germline CDR1 and CDR2: PRHDT and FYEKMQ (reference sequence). CDR3 in DNA: TGTGCCAGCAGCTACAGTCACTCTGGGGCCAACGTCCTGACTTTC. It is translated as CASSYSHSGANVLTF.

The gene calls are TRBV19 and TRBJ2-3; 7 nucleotides match TRBD1. Germline assignment: CDR1 LNHDA and CDR2 SQIVND (reference sequence). Losses at the gene ends were 7 bases for V and 4 bases for J; bases not matched to a gene: 8. The CDR3 has 14 amino acids. CDR3 nucleotide sequence: TGTGCCAGTACCGACAGGGCTGGGGCAGATACGCAGTATTTT. Translation gives CASTDRAGADTQYF.

This chain links TRBV5-1 with TRBJ2-1, with TRBD1 matching 12 bases. The V and J ends lost 6 bases and 8 bases, in that order; junction bases with no gene match: 9. Germline V gene sequence: CDR1 SGHRS, CDR2 YFSETQ. The CDR3 is 15 residues long. The CDR3 bases are TGCGCCAGCAAGGTGGGGACAGGGGGCTCCGATGAGCAGTTCTTC. This codes for CASKVGTGGSDEQFF.

This clone has a single count. The V gene is TRBV7-3, the J gene TRBJ2-1, with D possibly TRBD2 on 5 matching bases. V was shortened by 0 bases and J by 7 bases, with 13 bases between the two germline ends. The CDR3 runs to 15 residues. Germline loops: CDR1 SGHTA, CDR2 FQGTGA. The CDR3 here is CASSLTQVASNEQFF. The CDR3 DNA is TGTGCCAGCAGCTTAACTCAAGTAGCGTCGAATGAGCAGTTCTTC.

This clone was observed a single time. The gene calls are TRBV10-1 and TRBJ2-4; 8 nucleotides match TRBD2. Germline CDR1 is WNHNN and CDR2 is SYGVQD (reference sequence). The CDR3 runs 15 residues. The V and J ends lost 8 bases and 0 bases, in that order; junction bases with no gene match: 6. The CDR3 DNA follows: TGCGCCAGCTTCGGGGGGGATCTAGCCAAAAACATTCAGTACTTC. Its protein is CASFGGDLAKNIQYF.

This chain connects TRBV7-9 to TRBJ1-6, with D possibly matching TRBD1 (6 bases). Trimming cost V 1 base and J 6 bases, with 10 bases left between them. Germline V gene sequence: CDR1 SEHNR, CDR2 FQNEAQ (reference sequence). The CDR3 totals 15 residues. CDR3 amino acids: CASSLEGGGNSPLHF. CDR3 sequence (DNA): TGTGCCAGCAGCTTAGAGGGGGGGGGTAATTCACCCCTCCACTTT.